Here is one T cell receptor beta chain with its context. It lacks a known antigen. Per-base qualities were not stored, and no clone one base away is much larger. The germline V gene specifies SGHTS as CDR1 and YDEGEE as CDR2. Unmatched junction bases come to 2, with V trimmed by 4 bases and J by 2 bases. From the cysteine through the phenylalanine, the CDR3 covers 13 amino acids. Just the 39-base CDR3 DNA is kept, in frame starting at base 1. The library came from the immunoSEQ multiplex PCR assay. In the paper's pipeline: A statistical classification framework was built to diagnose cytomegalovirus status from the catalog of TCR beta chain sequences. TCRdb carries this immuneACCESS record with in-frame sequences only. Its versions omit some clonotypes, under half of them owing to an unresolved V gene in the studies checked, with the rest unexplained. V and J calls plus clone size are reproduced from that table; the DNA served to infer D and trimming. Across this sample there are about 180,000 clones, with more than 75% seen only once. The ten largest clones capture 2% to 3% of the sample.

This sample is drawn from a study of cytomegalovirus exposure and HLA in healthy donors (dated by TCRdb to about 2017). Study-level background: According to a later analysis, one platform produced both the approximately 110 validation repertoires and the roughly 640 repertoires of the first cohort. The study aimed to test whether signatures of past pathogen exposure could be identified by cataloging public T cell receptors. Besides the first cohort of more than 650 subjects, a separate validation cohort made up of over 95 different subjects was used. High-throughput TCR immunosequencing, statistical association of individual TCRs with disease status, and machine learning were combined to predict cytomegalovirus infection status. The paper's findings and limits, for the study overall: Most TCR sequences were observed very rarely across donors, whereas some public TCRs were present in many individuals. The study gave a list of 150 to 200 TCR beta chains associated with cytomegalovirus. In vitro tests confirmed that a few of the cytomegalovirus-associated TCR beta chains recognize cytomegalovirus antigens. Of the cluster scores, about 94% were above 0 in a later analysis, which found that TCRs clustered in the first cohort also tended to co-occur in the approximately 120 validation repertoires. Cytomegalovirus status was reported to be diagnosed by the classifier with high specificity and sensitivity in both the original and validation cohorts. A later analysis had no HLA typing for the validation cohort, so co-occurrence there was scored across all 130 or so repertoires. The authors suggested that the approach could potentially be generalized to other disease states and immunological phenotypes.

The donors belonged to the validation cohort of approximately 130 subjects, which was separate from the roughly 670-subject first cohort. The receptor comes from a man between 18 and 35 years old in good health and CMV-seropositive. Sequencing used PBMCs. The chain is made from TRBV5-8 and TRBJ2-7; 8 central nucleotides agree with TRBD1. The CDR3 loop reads CASSQGAAYEQYF. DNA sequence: TGTGCCAGCAGCCAGGGGGCAGCCTACGAGCAGTACTTC. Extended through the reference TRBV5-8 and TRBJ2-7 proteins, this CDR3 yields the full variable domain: EAGVTQSPTHLIKTRGQQATLRCSPISGHTSVYWYQQALGLGLQFLLWYDEGEERNRGNFPPRFSGRQFPNYSSELNVNALELEDSALYLCASSQGAAYEQYFGPGTRLTVT.